What follows describes a single T cell receptor (beta chain). What it binds is not known. This sample stems from a study of T cell responses to AZD1222 COVID-19 vaccine. The method was immunoSEQ multiplex PCR; TCRdb's version includes in-frame clones alone and lacks a portion of them. The table lists around 28,000 clones, approximately 78% of them singletons. Trimming left V 2 bases short and J 5 bases short, with 15 bases between. Looked up from germline, CDR1 is SGHAT and CDR2 is FQDESV (reference sequence). The CDR3 consists of 16 residues. Study results and caveats: Clonal diversity was possibly underestimated, and the donors were mostly white British, with more females.

The V call is TRBV11-1, the J call TRBJ2-2; D unresolved. The TCR sequence derives from an adult in good health. Sequencing used peripheral blood, obtained on day 0 of AZD1222 vaccination. The CDR3 sequence: CASSLFRPQDTGELFF. CDR3 coding DNA: TGTGCCAGCAGCTTATTTCGCCCACAAGATACCGGGGAGCTGTTTTTT.